Listed below are T cell receptor beta chains from one sample, sequenced in a study of T cells in Graves' hyperthyroidism and ophthalmopathy. One entry per CDR3 protein, called by TCRdb with MiXCR from the multiplex PCR reads. The sample includes 300,000 to 400,000 distinct CDR3 sequences, roughly 20% of them seen just once. The sequenced sample was blood. The receptors were gathered from a man aged 18-30 years with Graves' ophthalmopathy. Each CDR3 is given with its conserved first and last residue. A D gene is named only where the DNA matches it firmly. For some rows the clone size is stated as once, few or many, or as a class when expanded; others skip it.

TRBV7-9	-	18	-	TRBJ2-2	CASSLSSFGRSYTGELFF	TGTGCCAGCAGCTTATCCAGTTTTGGCCGAAGTTACACCGGGGAGCTGTTTTTT
TRBV3-1	many	16	-	TRBJ2-3	CASSQAGVYSPDTQYF	TGTGCCAGCAGCCAAGCTGGGGTGTACTCCCCAGATACGCAGTATTTT
TRBV3-1	many	16	-	TRBJ2-7	CASSQGRSGGNREQYF	TGTGCCAGCAGCCAAGGCCGGTCAGGGGGGAATCGCGAGCAGTACTTC
TRBV29-1	-	14	-	TRBJ1-2	CSGMTESSNYGYTF	TGCAGCGGAATGACAGAGAGTTCTAACTATGGCTACACCTTC
TRBV5-6	many	11	-	TRBJ2-1	CASRTGGEQFF	TGTGCCAGCAGAACTGGGGGTGAGCAGTTCTTC
TRBV12-3/TRBV12-4	few	15	-	TRBJ1-2	CASASPSGSDDGYTF	TGTGCCAGCGCGTCCCCCTCCGGGAGCGACGATGGCTACACCTTC
TRBV6-1	-	13	-	TRBJ1-2	CASSSGETYGYTF	TGTGCCAGCAGCTCCGGGGAAACCTATGGCTACACCTTC
TRBV2	many	15	-	TRBJ1-5	CASRELAGSNQPQHF	TGTGCCAGCAGGGAACTTGCCGGGAGTAATCAGCCCCAGCATTTT
TRBV5-6	-	11	-	TRBJ2-1	CASSFVGEQFF	TGTGCCAGCAGCTTCGTAGGGGAGCAGTTCTTC
TRBV20-1	many	14	-	TRBJ1-4	CSGRRTEANEKLFF	TGCAGTGGTAGAAGGACAGAGGCTAATGAAAAACTGTTTTTT
TRBV11-2	-	13	TRBD2	TRBJ2-7	CASSPAGGNEQYF	TGTGCCAGCAGCCCCGCGGGGGGAAACGAGCAGTACTTC
TRBV6-1	-	13	TRBD1	TRBJ2-7	CASPDREYSEQYF	TGTGCCAGTCCGGACAGGGAGTATAGCGAGCAGTACTTC
TRBV6-1	many	14	-	TRBJ1-1	CASSAATWDTEAFF	TGTGCCAGCAGTGCCGCCACGTGGGACACTGAAGCTTTCTTT
TRBV20-1	few	15	TRBD2	TRBJ2-1	CSARDLGLARNEQFF	TGCAGTGCTAGAGATCTTGGACTAGCGAGAAATGAGCAGTTCTTC
TRBV18	-	14	-	TRBJ1-1	CASSPDGSNTEAFF	TGTGCCAGCTCACCAGATGGATCCAACACTGAAGCTTTCTTT
TRBV6-2/TRBV6-3	-	14	-	TRBJ2-1	CASSYVVPVDEQFF	TGTGCCAGCAGTTACGTAGTCCCCGTGGATGAGCAGTTCTTC
TRBV2	many	14	-	TRBJ1-5	CASSETDSNQPQHF	TGTGCCAGCAGTGAAACGGATAGCAATCAGCCCCAGCATTTT
TRBV4-1	few	15	-	TRBJ1-2	CASSQAAEELYGYTF	TGCGCCAGCAGCCAAGCGGCAGAAGAGCTCTATGGCTACACCTTC
TRBV9	many	12	-	TRBJ1-2	CASSVEAGGYTF	TGTGCCAGCAGCGTAGAGGCCGGGGGCTACACCTTC
TRBV7-6	many	16	-	TRBJ2-7	CASSLAGSAGEGEQYF	TGTGCCAGCAGCTTAGCTGGGAGCGCAGGGGAAGGCGAGCAGTACTTC
TRBV2	few	13	TRBD2	TRBJ2-5	CASSDFRGGTQYF	TGTGCCAGCAGTGACTTCCGCGGGGGGACCCAGTACTTC